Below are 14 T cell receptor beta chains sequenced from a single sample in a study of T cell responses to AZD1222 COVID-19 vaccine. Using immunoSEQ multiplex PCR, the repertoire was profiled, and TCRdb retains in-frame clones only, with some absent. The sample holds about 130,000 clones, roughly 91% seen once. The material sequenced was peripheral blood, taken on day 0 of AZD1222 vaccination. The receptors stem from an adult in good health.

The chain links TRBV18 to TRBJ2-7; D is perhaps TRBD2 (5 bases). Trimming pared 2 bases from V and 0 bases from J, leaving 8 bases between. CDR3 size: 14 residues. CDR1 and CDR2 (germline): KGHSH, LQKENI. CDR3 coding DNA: TGTGCCAGCTCACCAGGACTTAGCTCCTACGAGCAGTACTTC. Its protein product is CASSPGLSSYEQYF.

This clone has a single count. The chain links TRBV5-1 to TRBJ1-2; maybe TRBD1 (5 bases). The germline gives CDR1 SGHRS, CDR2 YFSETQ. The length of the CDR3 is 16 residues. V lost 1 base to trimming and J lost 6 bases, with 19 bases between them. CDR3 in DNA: TGCGCCAGCAGCTTGACTGACGGGGCGTTGGGAAATGGCTACACCTTC. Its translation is CASSLTDGALGNGYTF. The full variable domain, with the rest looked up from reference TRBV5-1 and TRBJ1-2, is KAGVTQTPRYLIKTRGQQVTLSCSPISGHRSVSWYQQTPGQGLQFLFEYFSETQRNKGNFPGRFSGRQFSNSRSEMNVSTLELGDSALYLCASSLTDGALGNGYTFGSGTRLTVV.

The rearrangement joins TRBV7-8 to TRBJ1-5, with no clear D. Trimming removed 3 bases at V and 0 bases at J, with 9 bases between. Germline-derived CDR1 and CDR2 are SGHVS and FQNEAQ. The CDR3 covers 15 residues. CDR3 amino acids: CASSFAANSNQPQHF. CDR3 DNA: TGTGCCAGCAGCTTTGCAGCTAATAGCAATCAGCCCCAGCATTTT.

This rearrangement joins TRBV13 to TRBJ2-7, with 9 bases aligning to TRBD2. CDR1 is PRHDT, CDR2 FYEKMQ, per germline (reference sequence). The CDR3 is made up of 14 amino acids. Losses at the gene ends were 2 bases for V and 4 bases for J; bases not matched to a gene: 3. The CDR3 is CASSLRGLAYEQYF. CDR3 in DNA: TGTGCCAGCAGCTTAAGGGGACTAGCTTACGAGCAGTACTTC.

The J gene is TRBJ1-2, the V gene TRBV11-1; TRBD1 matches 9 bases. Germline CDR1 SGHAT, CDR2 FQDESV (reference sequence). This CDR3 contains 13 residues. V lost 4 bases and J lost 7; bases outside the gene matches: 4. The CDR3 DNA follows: TGTGCCAGCAGCTCCCGGGACAGGGCTGGCTACACCTTC. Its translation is CASSSRDRAGYTF.

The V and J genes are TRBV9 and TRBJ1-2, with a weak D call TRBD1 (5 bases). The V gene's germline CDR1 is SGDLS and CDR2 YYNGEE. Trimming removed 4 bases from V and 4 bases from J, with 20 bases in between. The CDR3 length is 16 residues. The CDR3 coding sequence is TGTGCCAGCAGCCTCATTGGGGCAGCAAGGGGCTATGGCTACACCTTC. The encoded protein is CASSLIGAARGYGYTF. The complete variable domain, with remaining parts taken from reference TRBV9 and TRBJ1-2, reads DSGVTQTPKHLITATGQRVTLRCSPRSGDLSVYWYQQSLDQGLQFLIQYYNGEERAKGNILERFSAQQFPDLHSELNLSSLELGDSALYFCASSLIGAARGYGYTFGSGTRLTVV.

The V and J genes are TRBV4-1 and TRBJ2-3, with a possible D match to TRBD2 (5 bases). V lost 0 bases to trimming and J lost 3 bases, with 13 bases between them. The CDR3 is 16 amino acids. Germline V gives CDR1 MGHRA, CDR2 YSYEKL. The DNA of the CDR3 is TGCGCCAGCAGCCAAGAATTGAGTAGCGATACAGATACGCAGTATTTT. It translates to CASSQELSSDTDTQYF.

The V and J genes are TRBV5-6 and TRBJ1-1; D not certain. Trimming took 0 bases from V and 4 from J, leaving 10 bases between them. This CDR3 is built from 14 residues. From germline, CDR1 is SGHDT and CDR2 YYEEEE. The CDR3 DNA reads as TGTGCCAGCAGCTTGGGACACCCGGGCACTGAAGCTTTCTTT. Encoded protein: CASSLGHPGTEAFF.

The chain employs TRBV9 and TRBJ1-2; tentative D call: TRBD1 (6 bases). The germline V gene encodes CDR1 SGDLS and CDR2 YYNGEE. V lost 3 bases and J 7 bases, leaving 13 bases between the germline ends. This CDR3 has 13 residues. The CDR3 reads CASSDPRGGGYTF. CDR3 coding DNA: TGTGCCAGCAGCGATCCCAGGGGCGGTGGCTACACCTTC.

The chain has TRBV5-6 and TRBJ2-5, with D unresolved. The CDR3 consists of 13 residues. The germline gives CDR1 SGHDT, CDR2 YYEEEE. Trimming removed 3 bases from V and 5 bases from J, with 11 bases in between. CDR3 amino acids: CASSSYNGETQYF. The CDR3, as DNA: TGTGCCAGCAGCTCCTATAACGGGGAGACCCAGTACTTC.

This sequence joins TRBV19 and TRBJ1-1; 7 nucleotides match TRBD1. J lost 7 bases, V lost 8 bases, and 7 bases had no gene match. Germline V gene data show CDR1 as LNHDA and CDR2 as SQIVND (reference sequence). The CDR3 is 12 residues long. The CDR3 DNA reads TGTGCCAGTCAGGACAGGCTAAATGAAGCTTTCTTT. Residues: CASQDRLNEAFF.

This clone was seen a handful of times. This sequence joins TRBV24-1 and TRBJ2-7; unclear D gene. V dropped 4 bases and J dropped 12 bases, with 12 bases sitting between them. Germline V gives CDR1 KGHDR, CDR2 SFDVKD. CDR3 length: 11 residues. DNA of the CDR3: TGTGCCACCAGTGACCCCCCCAGGTGGTACTTC. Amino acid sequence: CATSDPPRWYF.

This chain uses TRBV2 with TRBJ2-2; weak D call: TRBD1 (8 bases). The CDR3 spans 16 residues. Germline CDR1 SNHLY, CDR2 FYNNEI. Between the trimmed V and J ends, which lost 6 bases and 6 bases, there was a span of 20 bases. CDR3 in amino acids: CASSAGQGGFAGELFF. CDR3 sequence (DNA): TGTGCCAGCAGCGCCGGACAGGGAGGGTTTGCCGGGGAGCTGTTTTTT.

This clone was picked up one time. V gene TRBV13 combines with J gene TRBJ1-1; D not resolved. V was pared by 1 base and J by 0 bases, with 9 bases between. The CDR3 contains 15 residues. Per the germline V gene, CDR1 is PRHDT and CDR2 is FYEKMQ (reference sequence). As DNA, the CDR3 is TGTGCCAGCAGCTTAGAGGGCGGTTTGAACACTGAAGCTTTCTTT. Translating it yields CASSLEGGLNTEAFF. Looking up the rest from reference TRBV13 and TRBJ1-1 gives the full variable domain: AAGVIQSPRHLIKEKRETATLKCYPIPRHDTVYWYQQGPGQDPQFLISFYEKMQSDKGSIPDRFSAQQFSDYHSELNMSSLELGDSALYFCASSLEGGLNTEAFFGQGTRLTVV.